One and the same sample provided the 10 T cell receptor beta chains below, sequenced in a study of T-cell memory formation after mild COVID-19. MiXCR, applied by TCRdb to the 5' RACE reads, yields one record per CDR3 protein. Here the sample spans over 60,000 distinct CDR3 sequences, 15% to 20% being singletons. Material for sequencing was PBMCs or a T cell subset sorted from them (not recorded which). The receptors come from an adult woman who had mild COVID-19 (a few samples of this study predate the infection). Cell type and time point are not known.

The chain recombines TRBV7-9 with TRBJ2-1; a possible D gene is TRBD1 (6 bases). This CDR3 has 15 amino acids. Germline lookup yields CDR1 SEHNR and CDR2 FQNEAQ (reference sequence). V was cut by 0 bases and J by 6 bases, with 12 bases left in between. The CDR3: CASSLAQGQGNEQFF. The DNA of the CDR3 is TGTGCCAGCAGCTTAGCACAGGGCCAGGGCAATGAGCAGTTCTTC.

This clonotype has a handful of counts. The chain joins TRBV5-6 to TRBJ2-3; 8 bases line up with TRBD2. CDR3 size: 16 residues. V dropped 1 base and J dropped 0; count of bases not matched to a gene: 4. Looked up from germline, CDR1 is SGHDT and CDR2 is YYEEEE. For the CDR3, the DNA is TGTGCCAGCAGCTTGCTCGCGGGAGGTAGCACAGATACGCAGTATTTT. The encoded protein is CASSLLAGGSTDTQYF.

The chain couples TRBV7-2 to TRBJ2-7; the D gene is possibly TRBD2 (5 bases). The CDR3 spans 14 residues. The germline gives CDR1 SGHTA, CDR2 FQGNSA. The ends were cut back, 3 bases at V and 4 bases at J, with 13 bases in the middle. The CDR3 spells CASSFTGRSYEQYF. The DNA of the CDR3 is TGTGCCAGCAGCTTTACGGGAAGAAGTTACGAGCAGTACTTC.

The rearrangement links TRBV5-1 to TRBJ2-3; TRBD1 matches 8 bases. CDR1 is SGHRS and CDR2 is YFSETQ in the germline V gene. The CDR3 spans 15 residues. V lost 3 bases and J lost 3; bases outside the gene matches: 6. The CDR3 spells CASSYGTGGTDTQYF. The DNA of the CDR3 is TGCGCCAGCAGCTACGGGACAGGTGGGACAGATACGCAGTATTTT. Full variable domain (missing parts from reference TRBV5-1 and TRBJ2-3): KAGVTQTPRYLIKTRGQQVTLSCSPISGHRSVSWYQQTPGQGLQFLFEYFSETQRNKGNFPGRFSGRQFSNSRSEMNVSTLELGDSALYLCASSYGTGGTDTQYFGPGTRLTVL.

This rearrangement joins TRBV14 to TRBJ2-5; D remains ambiguous. V was cut by 5 bases and J by 0 bases, with 4 bases left in between. From germline, CDR1 is SGHDN and CDR2 FVKESK. The CDR3 length is 12 residues. The CDR3 is CASSEYQETQYF. CDR3 nucleotide sequence: TGTGCCAGCAGCGAGTACCAAGAGACCCAGTACTTC.

The chain employs TRBV29-1 and TRBJ2-6, with 8 bases identical to TRBD1. Germline V gene lookup returns CDR1 SQVTM and CDR2 ANQGSEA. V was pared by 3 bases and J by 4 bases, with 14 bases of the junction left unmatched. The length of the CDR3 is 18 residues. For the CDR3, the DNA is TGCAGCGTTGACGACAGGGGCGACTATGAAAAGGGGGCCAACGTCCTGACTTTC. Encoded protein: CSVDDRGDYEKGANVLTF.

This clonotype has a handful of counts. The chain employs TRBV7-9 and TRBJ2-5; tentative D call: TRBD2 (5 bases). V dropped 5 bases and J dropped 0 bases, with 16 bases sitting between them. Looked up from germline, CDR1 is SEHNR and CDR2 is FQNEAQ (reference sequence). The CDR3 is 16 amino acids. CDR3 sequence reads: CASSTRDSDNQETQYF. CDR3 nucleotide sequence: TGTGCCAGCAGCACTCGGGATAGCGACAACCAAGAGACCCAGTACTTC.

The chain links TRBV11-3 to TRBJ2-5; 10 bases align to TRBD2. CDR3 length: 16 residues. V lost 5 bases, J lost 1 base, and 7 bases stayed unmatched. Germline CDR1 SGHNT, CDR2 YENEEA. CDR3 bases: TGTGCCAGCAGCCCGTGGACTAGCGGAAGCCAAGAGACCCAGTACTTC. Amino acid sequence: CASSPWTSGSQETQYF. Drawing the rest from reference TRBV11-3 and TRBJ2-5, the complete variable domain is EAGVVQSPRYKIIEKKQPVAFWCNPISGHNTLYWYLQNLGQGPELLIRYENEEAVDDSQLPKDRFSAERLKGVDSTLKIQPAELGDSAVYLCASSPWTSGSQETQYFGPGTRLLVL.

The chain has TRBV19 and TRBJ2-2; 14 nucleotides align to TRBD2. V dropped 3 bases and J dropped 6; count of bases not matched to a gene: 6. Per germline, CDR1 LNHDA and CDR2 SQIVND (reference sequence). The CDR3 is 17 amino acids. The CDR3 bases are TGTGCCAGTAGTATCCCGCGACTAGCGGGGGGGTCCGGGGAGCTGTTTTTT. Translated: CASSIPRLAGGSGELFF.

The rearrangement joins TRBV12-3 or TRBV12-4 to TRBJ1-1; D might be TRBD1 (5 bases). The V gene lost 3 bases and the J gene lost 0 bases, with 17 bases spanning the gap. The CDR3 is 17 amino acids. Here the CDR3 reads CASSLSPLVGLNTEAFF. As DNA, the CDR3 is TGTGCCAGCAGTTTGTCTCCCTTGGTGGGGCTGAACACTGAAGCTTTCTTT.